Given below is one T cell receptor beta chain in context. This sample stems from a study of cytomegalovirus exposure and HLA in healthy donors. The CDR3 is made up of 16 amino acids. With 0 bases removed from V and 2 bases from J, the gap between germline ends came to 10 bases. The germline CDR1 and CDR2 sequences are LNHNV and YYDKDF (reference sequence). Both 60 Vbeta primers and 13 Jbeta primers went into the PCR. Profiling relied on immunoSEQ multiplex PCR, and the TCRdb table lists in-frame clones only, not all of them. The sample shows tens of thousands of clones, approximately 81% of them seen only once.

Sequencing was done on a sample of PBMCs. This chain joins TRBV15 and TRBJ1-4; D is ambiguous. This clonotype was obtained from a woman aged 45-59 years in good health and CMV-seropositive. DNA of the CDR3: TGTGCCACCAGCAGAGATGCAGAATCCACTAATGAAAAACTGTTTTTT. This codes for CATSRDAESTNEKLFF.